Below are 24 T cell receptor beta chains sequenced from a single sample in a study of chronic HIV infection and antiretroviral therapy. One entry per CDR3 protein, called by TCRdb with MiXCR from the 5' RACE reads. Here the sample spans more than 25,000 distinct CDR3 sequences, about 8.6% being singletons. The sequencing sample was made of peripheral blood. These receptors originate from an adult who had HIV and had not received antiretroviral therapy, or was an uninfected healthy control (not recorded which).

This clonotype rates as medium-sized. The chain links TRBV6-5 to TRBJ2-7, with 9 bases lining up with TRBD1. V trimming: 4 bases; J trimming: 7 bases; junction bases outside the gene matches: 8. The CDR3 covers 14 residues. CDR1 is MNHEY, CDR2 SVGAGI, per germline. In DNA form, the CDR3 reads TGTGCCAGCAGTTGGGACAGGGCCGTCAATGAGCAGTACTTC. Translating it yields CASSWDRAVNEQYF.

V and J are TRBV5-1 and TRBJ1-6; D remains ambiguous. This CDR3 has 14 residues. Germline lookup yields CDR1 SGHRS and CDR2 YFSETQ. The germline V and J ends were trimmed by 1 base and 8 bases, with 10 bases remaining between them. CDR3: CASSLWQADSPLHF. The CDR3 nucleotides are TGCGCCAGCAGCTTGTGGCAAGCTGATTCACCCCTCCACTTT.

This clonotype has ten or more counts. J is TRBJ2-3 and V is TRBV29-1; the match to TRBD2 covers 10 bases. CDR1 and CDR2 (germline): SQVTM, ANQGSEA. Trimming removed 3 bases from V and 0 bases from J; junction bases left unmatched: 9. The CDR3 has 17 residues. The CDR3 nucleotides are TGCAGCGTTGAGGGGCTAGCGGGGGTCTCTAGCACAGATACGCAGTATTTT. Translated, it gives CSVEGLAGVSSTDTQYF.

This clonotype was counted many times. This sequence joins TRBV20-1 and TRBJ2-3, with 7 bases matching TRBD2. The CDR3 runs to 15 residues. Per the germline V gene, CDR1 is DFQATT and CDR2 is SNEGSKA (reference sequence). V trimming: 5 bases; J trimming: 0 bases; junction bases outside the gene matches: 8. In DNA, the CDR3 is TGCAGTGCTTTGGATTCTAGCGGTAGCACAGATACGCAGTATTTT. Amino acids: CSALDSSGSTDTQYF.

J is TRBJ1-1 and V is TRBV25-1, with unresolved D. The germline V gene encodes CDR1 MGHDK and CDR2 SYGVNS. The CDR3 totals 14 residues. V shed 1 base and J shed 3 bases, with 9 bases lying between them. The CDR3 DNA follows: TGTGCCAGCAGTGAATTTGGGGATTACACTGAAGCTTTCTTT. Its translation: CASSEFGDYTEAFF.

This clonotype was counted ten times or more. The chain combines TRBV6-5 with TRBJ1-5, with TRBD1 identical over 7 bases. V shed 2 bases and J 6 bases; nucleotides not matched to a gene: 4. CDR3 length equals 14 residues. Germline V CDR1 and CDR2: MNHEY, SVGAGI. The CDR3 is CASSYEGATQPQHF. The DNA for the CDR3 is TGTGCCAGCAGTTACGAGGGGGCAACTCAGCCCCAGCATTTT.

There are many counts of this clonotype. V and J are TRBV14 and TRBJ2-6; 8 nucleotides agree with TRBD2. Germline V gene sequence: CDR1 SGHDN, CDR2 FVKESK. J lost 0 bases, V lost 9 bases, and 10 bases had no gene match. The CDR3 covers 17 residues. The DNA for the CDR3 is TGTGCCAGTTCCGAAGCGGGGGCGCGCTCTGGGGCCAACGTCCTGACTTTC. Translated: CASSEAGARSGANVLTF.

This chain's CDR3 is CASSLAEAGHYNEQFF. The DNA for the CDR3 is TGTGCCAGCAGCTTAGCCGAAGCGGGACACTACAATGAGCAGTTCTTC. This sequence joins TRBV7-9 and TRBJ2-1; possible D gene TRBD2, 7 bases. Trimming pared 0 bases from V and 3 bases from J, leaving 12 bases between. CDR1 is SEHNR and CDR2 is FQNEAQ in the germline V gene (reference sequence). The CDR3 is 16 amino acids. Full variable domain (outside the CDR3, taken from reference TRBV7-9 and TRBJ2-1): DTGVSQNPRHKITKRGQNVTFRCDPISEHNRLYWYRQTLGQGPEFLTYFQNEAQLEKSRLLSDRFSAERPKGSFSTLEIQRTEQGDSAMYLCASSLAEAGHYNEQFFGPGTRLTVL.

The gene calls are TRBV29-1 and TRBJ1-4; TRBD1 agrees at 8 bases. V shed 6 bases and J 4 bases; nucleotides not matched to a gene: 4. The CDR3 length is 13 residues. Germline V gives CDR1 SQVTM, CDR2 ANQGSEA. The CDR3 loop is CSVGQGFNEKLFF. CDR3 nucleotide sequence: TGCAGCGTAGGACAGGGCTTTAATGAAAAACTGTTTTTT.

The rearrangement uses TRBV3-1 and TRBJ2-2; D is unresolved. With 1 base removed from V and 1 base from J, the gap between germline ends came to 7 bases. Germline V CDR1 and CDR2: LGHDT, YNNKEL (reference sequence). This CDR3 has 15 amino acids. The CDR3 sequence is CASSQGGQNTGELFF. The CDR3 DNA follows: TGTGCCAGCAGCCAAGGCGGCCAGAACACCGGGGAGCTGTTTTTT.

This clonotype showed up many times. This chain connects TRBV7-8 to TRBJ2-3; 12 nucleotides match TRBD2. Looked up from germline, CDR1 is SGHVS and CDR2 is FQNEAQ. The ends lost 8 bases at V and 2 bases at J; junction bases unmatched: 11. The CDR3 runs 17 residues. The CDR3 loop is CASVLAGGPFVTDTQYF. In DNA, the CDR3 is TGTGCCAGCGTTCTAGCGGGAGGGCCGTTCGTCACAGATACGCAGTATTTT. Full variable domain (missing parts from reference TRBV7-8 and TRBJ2-3): GAGVSQSPRYKVAKRGQDVALRCDPISGHVSLFWYQQALGQGPEFLTYFQNEAQLDKSGLPSDRFFAERPEGSVSTLKIQRTQQEDSAVYLCASVLAGGPFVTDTQYFGPGTRLTVL.

This clonotype was detected only a few times. The chain employs TRBV6-5 and TRBJ2-7; D perhaps matches TRBD2 (5 bases). The CDR3 has 14 amino acids. V lost 6 bases and J lost 5, with 17 bases in between. CDR1 and CDR2 (germline): MNHEY, SVGAGI. The DNA of the CDR3 is TGTGCCAGCAGGCGCCTTGCGGAGGTCGACGAGCAGTACTTC. Amino acid sequence: CASRRLAEVDEQYF.

The chain employs TRBV20-1 and TRBJ2-3; 13 bases map to TRBD2. V trimming: 6 bases; J trimming: 4 bases; junction bases outside the gene matches: 4. The CDR3 contains 14 residues. Germline CDR1 reads DFQATT; CDR2 reads SNEGSKA (reference sequence). The CDR3 DNA reads as TGCAGTGCCGGGACTAGCGGGGCACCAGATACGCAGTATTTT. Translating gives CSAGTSGAPDTQYF.

This clonotype turned up a few times. The rearrangement joins TRBV12-3 or TRBV12-4 to TRBJ2-4; TRBD2 aligns across 10 bases. The CDR3 covers 19 residues. The V segment lost 4 bases and the J segment 0 bases; nucleotides outside the gene matches: 12. CDR3 region: CASSSKSTPSGGAKNIQYF. DNA for the CDR3: TGTGCCAGCAGTTCCAAATCTACCCCTAGCGGGGGAGCCAAAAACATTCAGTACTTC.

This clonotype was observed many times. The chain recombines TRBV5-6 with TRBJ2-3; D is unclear. Germline V gene data show CDR1 as SGHDT and CDR2 as YYEEEE. V lost 2 bases to trimming and J lost 0 bases, with 10 bases between them. The CDR3 has 15 residues. CDR3: CASSLWTDSTDTQYF. The CDR3 DNA sequence: TGTGCCAGCAGCTTATGGACGGATAGCACAGATACGCAGTATTTT.

A few counts support this clonotype. The V and J genes are TRBV11-2 and TRBJ1-2; TRBD1 aligns across 7 bases. V shed 6 bases and J 5 bases; nucleotides not matched to a gene: 6. Germline V gene sequence: CDR1 SGHAT, CDR2 FQNNGV. This CDR3 spans 13 amino acids. This CDR3 reads CASRSAGGYGYTF. For the CDR3, the DNA is TGTGCCAGCAGATCCGCAGGGGGGTATGGCTACACCTTC.

This clonotype was observed a few times. The V call is TRBV29-1, the J call TRBJ2-1; 10 nucleotides line up with TRBD1. Germline CDR1 is SQVTM and CDR2 is ANQGSEA. V lost 4 bases and J lost 9; bases outside the gene matches: 3. The CDR3 runs 12 residues. The CDR3 nucleotides read TGCAGCGTTGTGACAGGGGGCACTGAGCAGTTCTTC. Amino acid sequence: CSVVTGGTEQFF.

V usage is TRBV27 and J usage is TRBJ2-7; 7 bases agree with TRBD1. V shed 6 bases and J 3 bases; nucleotides not matched to a gene: 8. CDR3 length: 14 amino acids. Germline loops: CDR1 MNHEY, CDR2 SMNVEV (reference sequence). CDR3 residues: CASRPLGQHYEQYF. In DNA, the CDR3 is TGTGCCAGCAGGCCCTTGGGACAGCACTACGAGCAGTACTTC.

This clonotype is labeled as medium-sized. The V gene is TRBV7-9, the J gene TRBJ2-1; D is ambiguous. CDR3 length: 12 amino acids. The germline V gene encodes CDR1 SEHNR and CDR2 FQNEAQ (reference sequence). V dropped 5 bases and J dropped 8 bases, with 10 bases sitting between them. The CDR3 is CASSPDGDEQFF. CDR3 sequence (DNA): TGTGCCAGCAGCCCAGATGGGGATGAGCAGTTCTTC.

This clonotype was detected a few times. This rearrangement joins TRBV5-1 to TRBJ2-7, with 11 bases fitting TRBD1. The CDR3 has 15 amino acids. Germline-derived CDR1 and CDR2 are SGHRS and YFSETQ. CDR3 residues: CASTTGTGGWYEQYF. The CDR3 coding sequence is TGCGCTTCCACAACGGGGACAGGGGGATGGTACGAGCAGTACTTC.

This clonotype occurred many times. The chain carries TRBV7-2 and TRBJ2-7, with a tentative D call TRBD1 (6 bases). This CDR3 is 14 amino acids long. From germline, CDR1 is SGHTA and CDR2 FQGNSA. V was cut by 3 bases and J by 5 bases, with 14 bases left in between. The CDR3 spells CASSFTNRQDEQYF. The DNA of the CDR3 is TGTGCCAGCAGCTTCACTAATCGACAGGACGAGCAGTACTTC.

V is TRBV28 and J is TRBJ1-1, with 12 positions matching TRBD1. Germline assignment: CDR1 MDHEN and CDR2 SYDVKM. J was trimmed by 5 bases and V by 7 bases; bases with no gene match: 5. The CDR3 spans 14 residues. The CDR3 bases are TGTGCCAGCATTGGGGACAGGGGGCGAACTGAAGCTTTCTTT. Translating gives CASIGDRGRTEAFF. Full variable domain (rest looked up from reference TRBV28 and TRBJ1-1): DVKVTQSSRYLVKRTGEKVFLECVQDMDHENMFWYRQDPGLGLRLIYFSYDVKMKEKGDIPEGYSVSREKKERFSLILESASTNQTSMYLCASIGDRGRTEAFFGQGTRLTVV.

This chain links TRBV10-2 with TRBJ1-2, with D unresolved. With 0 bases removed from V and 3 bases from J, the gap between germline ends came to 8 bases. Germline loops: CDR1 WSHSY, CDR2 SAAADI. The CDR3 consists of 14 residues. DNA for the CDR3: TGCGCCAGCAGTGAGTCAGCCTCGGACTATGGCTACACCTTC. This sequence encodes CASSESASDYGYTF.

There are a few counts of this clonotype. The rearrangement joins TRBV11-2 to TRBJ2-4, with 7 nucleotides matching TRBD1. V lost 3 bases, J lost 0 bases, and 2 bases stayed unmatched. Germline CDR1 SGHAT, CDR2 FQNNGV. CDR3 length: 15 residues. DNA for the CDR3: TGTGCCAGCAGCTTGACAGGGAGAGCCAAAAACATTCAGTACTTC. This translates into CASSLTGRAKNIQYF.